This TCR beta chain was obtained from a study of control samples from healthy donors and cancer patients (dated by TCRdb to the early 2020s). The CDR3, from cysteine to phenylalanine, totals 9 residues. The kept DNA is CDR3 alone, 27 bases in frame from the first base. V and J are truncated by 7 bases and 3 bases respectively, leaving an intervening sequence of 0 bases. In the germline V gene, CDR1 corresponds to SGHDN and CDR2 to FVKESK. As for this clone: Its antigen is currently not known. The input lacks base qualities; no much larger clone sits a single base away.

Libraries came from the immunoSEQ multiplex PCR assay. What TCRdb holds here is the immuneACCESS table cut down to in-frame rearrangements. Part of the clones is not present; checked against another copy, under half of the missing clones reflect an unresolved V gene, and the others are unexplained. The sample table lists some 130,000 clones, roughly 92% of them with a count of one. 5.5% of the sample goes to the ten largest clones. The chain is encoded by TRBV14 joined to TRBJ1-2, with the D gene uncertain. This sequence originates from a man between 18 and 35 years old in good health. Sequenced sample: blood. CDR3 reads: CASNYGYTF. The sequenced DNA is TGTGCCAGCAACTATGGCTACACCTTC.